Shown below are 2 T cell receptor beta chains from a single sample sequenced in a study of T cell responses to AZD1222 COVID-19 vaccine. The table came from immunoSEQ multiplex PCR; TCRdb's copy has only in-frame clones and leaves some out. The sample gives 100,000 to 140,000 clones, roughly 90% of which show up once; roughly 7% is in the top ten. The material sequenced was peripheral blood, taken on day 0 of AZD1222 vaccination. These receptors all come from an adult in good health.

This clone was seen a few times. The rearrangement uses TRBV9 and TRBJ2-2; D is ambiguous. Germline V gene lookup returns CDR1 SGDLS and CDR2 YYNGEE. The CDR3 length is 14 residues. V lost 0 bases and J 6 bases, leaving 9 bases between the germline ends. CDR3 sequence reads: CASSVDRGPGELFF. Written as DNA, the CDR3 is TGTGCCAGCAGCGTAGACCGAGGTCCCGGGGAGCTGTTTTTT.

The CDR3 loop reads CASRQNDRTHNEQFF. The CDR3 bases are TGCGCCAGCAGACAAAATGACAGGACCCACAATGAGCAGTTCTTC. The chain has TRBV5-1 and TRBJ2-1; D possibly corresponds to TRBD1 (6 bases). V shed 5 bases and J shed 5 bases, with 17 bases lying between them. Germline V gene data show CDR1 as SGHRS and CDR2 as YFSETQ. This CDR3 contains 15 residues. The full variable domain, rest sourced from reference TRBV5-1 and TRBJ2-1, is KAGVTQTPRYLIKTRGQQVTLSCSPISGHRSVSWYQQTPGQGLQFLFEYFSETQRNKGNFPGRFSGRQFSNSRSEMNVSTLELGDSALYLCASRQNDRTHNEQFFGPGTRLTVL.